This TCR beta chain was obtained from a study of high-grade serous ovarian cancer treatment subgroups. Study background: Mean per sample: around 14,000 reads, around 7,100 unique TCR beta rearrangements.

Of note for this clone: Its antigen is unidentified.

The tumor samples were collected prior to definitive surgery or chemotherapy. V shed 4 bases, J shed 5 bases, and the junction held 6 bases outside the gene matches. The CDR3 is 15 amino acids. CDR1 and CDR2 (germline): LNHDA, SQIVND (reference sequence). Profiling relied on immunoSEQ multiplex PCR, and the TCRdb table lists in-frame clones only, not all of them. Of 13,000 or so clones listed, 80% to 90% are singletons. General study results and limits: The analyses considered CDR3 and ignored CDR1 and CDR2. TCR clonal relatedness correlated positively with neoantigen level. Different patients shared almost no repertoire; same-patient tumors shared about 0.1 to 0.79.

J is TRBJ2-1 and V is TRBV19; 9 nucleotides line up with TRBD1. This sequence originates from a human donor with high-grade serous ovarian cancer. Sequencing was done on a sample of tumor tissue. The CDR3 loop reads CASSTRDRANNEQFF. The DNA for the CDR3 is TGTGCCAGTAGTACCCGGGACAGGGCGAACAATGAGCAGTTCTTC.